One sample yielded the 14 T cell receptor beta chains listed below, sequenced in a study of T-cell memory formation after mild COVID-19. TCRdb re-analysed the 5' RACE reads in MiXCR, keeping a single row per CDR3 protein. Of about 320,000 distinct CDR3 sequences in the sample, roughly an eighth were seen once. The sequenced material came from PBMCs or a T cell subset sorted from them (not recorded which). The origin of the receptors is a man aged 18 to 30 who had mild COVID-19 (a few samples of this study predate the infection). Cell type and time point are not known.

The chain uses TRBV5-6 and TRBJ2-7; perhaps TRBD1 as D (6 bases). Germline lookup yields CDR1 SGHDT and CDR2 YYEEEE. CDR3 size: 13 residues. V gave up 3 bases and J gave up 6 bases, with 13 bases separating them. The CDR3 nucleotides read TGTGCCAGCAGCTCGAACACCAGGGGCGAGCAGTACTTC. Amino acid sequence: CASSSNTRGEQYF.

V is TRBV6-5 and J is TRBJ2-3; TRBD1 aligns across 8 bases. The CDR3 is 16 residues long. V gave up 0 bases and J gave up 3 bases; unmatched junction bases: 5. Germline-derived CDR1 and CDR2 are MNHEY and SVGAGI. This CDR3 is CASSYSWTGFTDTQYF. CDR3 nucleotides: TGTGCCAGCAGTTACTCGTGGACAGGGTTTACAGATACGCAGTATTTT.

In its sample, this clonotype was seen a few times. The V call is TRBV20-1, the J call TRBJ2-5; no firm D call. CDR3 size: 11 residues. V dropped 6 bases and J dropped 0 bases, with 5 bases sitting between them. CDR1 is DFQATT and CDR2 is SNEGSKA in the germline V gene (reference sequence). Here the CDR3 DNA reads TGCAGTGCCACCGACCAAGAGACCCAGTACTTC. Encoded protein: CSATDQETQYF.

The chain has TRBV7-9 and TRBJ1-2; 7 bases agree with TRBD1. Germline loops: CDR1 SEHNR, CDR2 FQNEAQ (reference sequence). CDR3 size: 15 residues. J gave up 8 bases and V 0 bases, and 9 bases lay outside the gene matches. The CDR3 DNA follows: TGTGCCAGCAGCTTAGCGACGGAACAGGGGTTCGGCTACACCTTC. This translates into CASSLATEQGFGYTF.

This chain uses TRBV29-1 with TRBJ2-1, with TRBD1 identical over 10 bases. The length of the CDR3 is 14 residues. Per germline, CDR1 SQVTM and CDR2 ANQGSEA. The CDR3 DNA reads as TGCAGTCACAATGGACAGGGGGGACTCAATGAGCAGTTCTTC. Residues: CSHNGQGGLNEQFF.

The chain links TRBV4-3 to TRBJ2-1, with D perhaps TRBD1 or TRBD2 (5 bases each). Germline V gives CDR1 LGHNA, CDR2 YSLEER. V lost 4 bases and J lost 3, with 16 bases in between. The CDR3 is 16 amino acids. For the CDR3, the DNA is TGCGCCAGCAGCCGTCGCTCTGGGGGTTTCTACAATGAGCAGTTCTTC. Its translation: CASSRRSGGFYNEQFF.

The V call is TRBV5-8, the J call TRBJ2-1, with 9 bases aligning to TRBD2. CDR1 and CDR2 (germline): SGHTS, YDEGEE. Trimming removed 4 bases from V and 4 bases from J; junction bases left unmatched: 9. The CDR3 runs 16 residues. This chain's CDR3 is CASSGGLAGIYNEQFF. In DNA form, the CDR3 reads TGTGCCAGCAGCGGGGGGCTAGCGGGGATATACAATGAGCAGTTCTTC.

This clonotype occurred a few times. The V gene is TRBV4-1, the J gene TRBJ1-4; D is possibly TRBD1 (5 bases). Deletions cut 1 base from V and 7 bases from J, with 10 bases between. Germline lookup yields CDR1 MGHRA and CDR2 YSYEKL. This CDR3 contains 14 residues. CDR3 sequence reads: CASSQGYGGEKLFF. Written as DNA, the CDR3 is TGCGCCAGCAGCCAAGGCTACGGGGGTGAAAAACTGTTTTTT.

In this sample, this clonotype turned up a few times. In DNA, the CDR3 is TGCGCCAGCAGCTCACCGGGACAGGGCCTGTCCTCCTACGAGCAGTACTTC. This encodes CASSSPGQGLSSYEQYF. V is TRBV5-1 and J is TRBJ2-7; TRBD1 aligns across 9 bases. With V trimmed by 3 bases and J by 0 bases, 10 bases remained unmatched. CDR1 SGHRS and CDR2 YFSETQ come from the germline V gene. The CDR3 covers 17 residues.

J is TRBJ2-2 and V is TRBV12-3 or TRBV12-4; D uncertain. This CDR3 is 15 amino acids long. V lost 6 bases and J lost 1, with 12 bases in between. In DNA, the CDR3 is TGTGCCAGCAGACGCCAGGTCGGGAACACCGGGGAGCTGTTTTTT. As protein: CASRRQVGNTGELFF.

This chain uses TRBV7-3 with TRBJ2-6, with 8 bases identical to TRBD1. This CDR3 is 22 amino acids long. Germline CDR1 and CDR2: SGHTA and FQGTGA. With V trimmed by 1 base and J by 2 bases, 19 bases remained unmatched. CDR3 sequence reads: CASSLKSPSRQGIRAGANVLTF. The DNA of the CDR3 is TGTGCCAGCAGCTTAAAAAGCCCCTCCAGACAGGGGATTAGGGCTGGGGCCAACGTCCTGACTTTC.

J is TRBJ2-5 and V is TRBV5-4; D remains unclear. Trimming took off 5 bases at V and 5 bases at J, with 19 bases between the two ends. The germline CDR1 and CDR2 sequences are SGHNT and YYREEE (reference sequence). This CDR3 has 15 amino acids. The CDR3 region is CASSPDQATSETQYF. CDR3 nucleotides: TGTGCCAGCAGTCCCGATCAGGCCACTTCGGAGACCCAGTACTTC.

This clonotype came up many times. V is TRBV7-3 and J is TRBJ2-5; tentatively, D is TRBD1 or TRBD2 (10 bases each). Trimming stripped 5 bases from V and 1 base from J, with 26 bases between. This CDR3 contains 19 residues. Looked up from germline, CDR1 is SGHTA and CDR2 is FQGTGA. CDR3 residues: CASSVDRGKLAGIQETQYF. The CDR3 coding sequence is TGTGCCAGCAGCGTGGACAGGGGGAAACTAGCGGGGATCCAAGAGACCCAGTACTTC.

The V gene is TRBV6-5, the J gene TRBJ2-2; 8 bases match TRBD1. The CDR3 has 16 amino acids. CDR1 is MNHEY, CDR2 SVGAGI, per germline. The trim removed 6 bases at V and 0 bases at J, leaving 6 bases unmatched. This CDR3 reads CASRWTGSANTGELFF. The DNA for the CDR3 is TGTGCCAGCAGATGGACAGGGTCCGCGAACACCGGGGAGCTGTTTTTT.